This passage covers 11 T cell receptor beta chains from one sample sequenced in a study of early T cells in non-severe SARS-CoV-2 infection. TCRdb recomputed calls from the 5' RACE reads with MiXCR, one row per CDR3 protein. The table has tens of thousands of distinct CDR3 sequences, around 8% seen once. The input for sequencing was whole blood, taken at baseline. These receptors were collected from an adult who was a healthcare worker with PCR-confirmed SARS-CoV-2 infection or an uninfected control (not recorded which).

This clonotype was found many times. The CDR3 nucleotides are TGTGCCAGCAGAAAAAACAGGGTATTCGGGGAAAAACTGTTTTTT. Amino acid sequence: CASRKNRVFGEKLFF. J is TRBJ1-4 and V is TRBV28, with TRBD1 as a possible D gene (6 bases). Germline V gene lookup returns CDR1 MDHEN and CDR2 SYDVKM. Between the trimmed V and J ends, which lost 6 bases and 8 bases, there was a span of 19 bases. This CDR3 spans 15 amino acids.

This clonotype was observed many times. The chain has TRBV28 and TRBJ1-5, with unresolved D. The germline V and J ends were trimmed by 2 bases and 12 bases, with 8 bases remaining between them. The CDR3 length is 11 residues. CDR1 is MDHEN and CDR2 is SYDVKM in the germline V gene. CDR3 nucleotides: TGTGCCAGCAGTTTACGGGGTTTCCAGCATTTT. Translation gives CASSLRGFQHF.

This clonotype appeared many times. V usage is TRBV30 and J usage is TRBJ2-7, with TRBD1 as a possible D gene (6 bases). The CDR3 has 15 amino acids. Trimming took 0 bases from V and 2 from J, leaving 14 bases between them. Germline V gives CDR1 GTSNPN, CDR2 SVGIG (reference sequence). CDR3 in amino acids: CAWSVPGGMAYEQYF. In DNA form, the CDR3 reads TGTGCCTGGAGTGTACCTGGGGGCATGGCCTACGAGCAGTACTTC.

This clonotype was found many times. V usage is TRBV29-1 and J usage is TRBJ1-3; no reliable D call. Trimming pared 1 base from V and 3 bases from J, leaving 1 base between. This CDR3 is built from 11 residues. The germline CDR1 and CDR2 sequences are SQVTM and ANQGSEA. This chain's CDR3 is CSVEGGNTIYF. Written as DNA, the CDR3 is TGCAGCGTTGAAGGTGGAAACACCATATATTTT.

This clonotype has just a few counts. J is TRBJ2-1 and V is TRBV9; D may be TRBD2 (7 bases). The V gene lost 3 bases and the J gene lost 5 bases, with 21 bases spanning the gap. Germline CDR1 and CDR2: SGDLS and YYNGEE. The CDR3 runs 17 residues. The CDR3 sequence is CASSAPPGGGDNNEQFF. Here the CDR3 DNA reads TGTGCCAGCAGCGCCCCCCCGGGTGGGGGGGACAACAATGAGCAGTTCTTC.

At least ten counts were recorded for this clonotype. This chain links TRBV5-6 with TRBJ2-7; D not resolved. Germline V CDR1 and CDR2: SGHDT, YYEEEE. V was pared by 1 base and J by 4 bases, with 9 bases between. The CDR3 has 13 residues. CDR3 sequence reads: CASSLTGLYEQYF. The CDR3 nucleotides are TGTGCCAGCAGCTTGACTGGATTATACGAGCAGTACTTC.

This clonotype was picked up a small number of times. The gene calls are TRBV7-9 and TRBJ2-1; unclear D gene. Germline-derived CDR1 and CDR2 are SEHNR and FQNEAQ (reference sequence). CDR3 size: 19 residues. V dropped 3 bases and J dropped 0 bases, with 21 bases sitting between them. CDR3 region: CASSFPRDPLIVSYNEQFF. CDR3 DNA sequence: TGTGCCAGCAGCTTTCCCAGAGACCCTCTTATCGTCTCCTACAATGAGCAGTTCTTC.

This clonotype was detected only a few times. V gene TRBV7-2 combines with J gene TRBJ2-1; D gene uncertain. Germline V gives CDR1 SGHTA, CDR2 FQGNSA. V was clipped by 0 bases and J by 5 bases, with 11 bases between them. This CDR3 has 15 amino acids. This CDR3 reads CASSLAPGVNNEQFF. Here the CDR3 DNA reads TGTGCCAGCAGCTTAGCCCCGGGCGTCAACAATGAGCAGTTCTTC.

The chain joins TRBV5-1 to TRBJ1-2, with 10 nucleotides matching TRBD1. The trim removed 0 bases at V and 4 bases at J, leaving 3 bases unmatched. Germline V gene sequence: CDR1 SGHRS, CDR2 YFSETQ. The CDR3 has 15 amino acids. The CDR3 bases are TGCGCCAGCAGCTTGGGGGACAGGGGAGTCTATGGCTACACCTTC. Amino acids: CASSLGDRGVYGYTF.

The rearrangement links TRBV12-3 or TRBV12-4 to TRBJ1-1; 11 bases map to TRBD1. The CDR3 runs 14 residues. The J segment lost 6 bases and the V segment lost 3 bases, leaving 3 bases of the junction unmatched. CDR3 sequence (DNA): TGTGCCAGCAGTTTGAGGACAGGGGGCCCTGAAGCTTTCTTT. Protein product: CASSLRTGGPEAFF.

This clonotype was found many times. The V gene is TRBV29-1, the J gene TRBJ2-7; 9 bases map to TRBD2. From germline, CDR1 is SQVTM and CDR2 ANQGSEA. V lost 3 bases, J lost 6 bases, and 9 bases stayed unmatched. The CDR3 totals 14 residues. The CDR3 DNA reads as TGCAGCGTTGATAGTCTAGCGGGGTTTGGCGAGCAGTACTTC. It codes for CSVDSLAGFGEQYF.